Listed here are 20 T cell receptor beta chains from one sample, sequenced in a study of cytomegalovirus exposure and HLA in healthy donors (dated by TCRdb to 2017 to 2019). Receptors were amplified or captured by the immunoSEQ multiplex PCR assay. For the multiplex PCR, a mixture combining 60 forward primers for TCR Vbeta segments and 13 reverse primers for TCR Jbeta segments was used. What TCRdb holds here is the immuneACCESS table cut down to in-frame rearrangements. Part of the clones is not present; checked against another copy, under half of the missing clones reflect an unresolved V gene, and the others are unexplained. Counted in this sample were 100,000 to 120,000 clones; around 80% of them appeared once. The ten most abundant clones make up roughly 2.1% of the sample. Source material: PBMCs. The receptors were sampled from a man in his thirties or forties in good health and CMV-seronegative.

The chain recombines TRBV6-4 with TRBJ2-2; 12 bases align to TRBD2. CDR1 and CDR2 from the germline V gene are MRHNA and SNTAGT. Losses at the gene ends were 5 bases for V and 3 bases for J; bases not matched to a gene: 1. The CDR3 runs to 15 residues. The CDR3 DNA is TGTGCCAGCAGTCGACTAGCGGGGGACACCGGGGAGCTGTTTTTT. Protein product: CASSRLAGDTGELFF.

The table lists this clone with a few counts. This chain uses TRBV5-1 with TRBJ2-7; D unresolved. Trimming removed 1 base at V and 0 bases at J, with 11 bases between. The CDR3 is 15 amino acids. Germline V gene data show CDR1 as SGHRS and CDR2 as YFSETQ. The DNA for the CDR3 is TGCGCCAGCAGCTTGACCAGATCAAGCTCCTACGAGCAGTACTTC. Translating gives CASSLTRSSSYEQYF.

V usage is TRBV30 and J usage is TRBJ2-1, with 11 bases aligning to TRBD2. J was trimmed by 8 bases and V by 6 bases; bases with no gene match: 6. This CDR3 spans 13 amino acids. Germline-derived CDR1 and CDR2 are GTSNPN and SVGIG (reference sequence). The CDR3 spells CACSSGGFYEQFF. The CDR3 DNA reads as TGTGCCTGTTCTAGCGGGGGGTTTTATGAGCAGTTCTTC.

Written as DNA, the CDR3 is TGTGCCAGCAGTGGGCAGGGGCCCGACGAGCAGTACTTC. Translation: CASSGQGPDEQYF. V is TRBV6-5 and J is TRBJ2-7, with D tentatively TRBD1 (6 bases). Germline V gene data show CDR1 as MNHEY and CDR2 as SVGAGI. Trimming removed 5 bases from V and 5 bases from J, with 13 bases in between. This CDR3 has 13 amino acids.

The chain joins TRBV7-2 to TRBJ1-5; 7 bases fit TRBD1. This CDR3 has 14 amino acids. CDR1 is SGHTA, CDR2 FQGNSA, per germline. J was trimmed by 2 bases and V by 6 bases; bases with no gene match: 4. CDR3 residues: CASRIGGGNQPQHF. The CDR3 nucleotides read TGTGCCAGCAGGATAGGGGGCGGCAATCAGCCCCAGCATTTT.

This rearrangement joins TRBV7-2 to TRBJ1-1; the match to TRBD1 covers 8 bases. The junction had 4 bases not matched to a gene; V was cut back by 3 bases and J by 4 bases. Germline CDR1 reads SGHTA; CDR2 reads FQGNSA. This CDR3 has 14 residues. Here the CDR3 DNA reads TGTGCCAGCAGCTTGACAGGGGTAGGCACTGAAGCTTTCTTT. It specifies CASSLTGVGTEAFF. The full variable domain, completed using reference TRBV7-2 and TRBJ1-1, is GAGVSQSPSNKVTEKGKDVELRCDPISGHTALYWYRQSLGQGLEFLIYFQGNSAPDKSGLPSDRFSAERTGGSVSTLTIQRTQQEDSAVYLCASSLTGVGTEAFFGQGTRLTVV.

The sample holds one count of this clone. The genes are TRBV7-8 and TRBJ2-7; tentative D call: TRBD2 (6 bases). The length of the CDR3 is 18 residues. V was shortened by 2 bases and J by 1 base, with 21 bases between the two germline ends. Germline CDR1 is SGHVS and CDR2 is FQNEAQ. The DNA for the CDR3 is TGTGCCAGCAGCTTAAGGGGAGGATTACAGTATATTTCCTACGAGCAGTACTTC. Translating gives CASSLRGGLQYISYEQYF.

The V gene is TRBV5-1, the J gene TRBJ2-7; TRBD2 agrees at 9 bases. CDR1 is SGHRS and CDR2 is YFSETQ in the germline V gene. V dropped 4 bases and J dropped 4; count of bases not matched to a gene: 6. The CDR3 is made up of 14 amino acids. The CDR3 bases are TGCGCCAGCAGCCTGACTAGCGGAGAATACGAGCAGTACTTC. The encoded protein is CASSLTSGEYEQYF. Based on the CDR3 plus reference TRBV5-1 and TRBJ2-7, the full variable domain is KAGVTQTPRYLIKTRGQQVTLSCSPISGHRSVSWYQQTPGQGLQFLFEYFSETQRNKGNFPGRFSGRQFSNSRSEMNVSTLELGDSALYLCASSLTSGEYEQYFGPGTRLTVT.

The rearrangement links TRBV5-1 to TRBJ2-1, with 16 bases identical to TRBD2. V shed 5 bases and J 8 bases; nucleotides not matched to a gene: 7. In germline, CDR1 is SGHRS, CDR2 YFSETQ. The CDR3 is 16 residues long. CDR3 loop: CASRTGTSGRADEQFF. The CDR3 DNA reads TGCGCCAGCAGAACCGGGACTAGCGGGAGGGCAGATGAGCAGTTCTTC.

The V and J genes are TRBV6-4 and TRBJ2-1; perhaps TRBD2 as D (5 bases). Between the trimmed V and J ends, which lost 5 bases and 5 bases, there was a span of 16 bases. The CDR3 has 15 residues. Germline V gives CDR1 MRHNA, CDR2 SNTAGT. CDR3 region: CASSHSPGSHNEQFF. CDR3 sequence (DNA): TGTGCCAGCAGTCACAGCCCGGGATCCCACAATGAGCAGTTCTTC.

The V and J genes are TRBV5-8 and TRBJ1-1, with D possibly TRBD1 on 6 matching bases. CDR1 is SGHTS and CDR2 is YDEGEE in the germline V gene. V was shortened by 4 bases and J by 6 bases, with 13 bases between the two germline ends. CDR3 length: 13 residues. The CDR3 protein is CASSLQGLAEAFF. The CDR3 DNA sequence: TGTGCCAGCAGCCTACAGGGCTTGGCTGAAGCTTTCTTT.

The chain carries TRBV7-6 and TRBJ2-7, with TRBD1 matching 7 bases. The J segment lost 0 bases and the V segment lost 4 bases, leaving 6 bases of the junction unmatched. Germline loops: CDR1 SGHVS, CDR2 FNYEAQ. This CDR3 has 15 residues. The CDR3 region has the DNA TGTGCCAGCAGCTCCGGGACAGTCCTCTCCTACGAGCAGTACTTC. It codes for CASSSGTVLSYEQYF. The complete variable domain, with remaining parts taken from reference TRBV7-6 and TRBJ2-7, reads GAGVSQSPRYKVTKRGQDVALRCDPISGHVSLYWYRQALGQGPEFLTYFNYEAQQDKSGLPNDRFSAERPEGSISTLTIQRTEQRDSAMYRCASSSGTVLSYEQYFGPGTRLTVT.

This CDR3 is CASSELAGHEQYF. Written as DNA, the CDR3 is TGTGCCAGCAGTGAACTGGCAGGGCACGAGCAGTACTTC. V gene TRBV2 combines with J gene TRBJ2-7, with D possibly being TRBD1 (5 bases). Trimming took off 2 bases at V and 5 bases at J, with 10 bases between the two ends. Germline CDR1 SNHLY, CDR2 FYNNEI. This CDR3 is built from 13 residues.

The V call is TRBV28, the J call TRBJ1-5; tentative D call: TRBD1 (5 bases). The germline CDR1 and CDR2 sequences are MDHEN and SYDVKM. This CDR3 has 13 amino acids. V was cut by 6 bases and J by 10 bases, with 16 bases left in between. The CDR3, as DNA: TGTGCCAGCAGGGGGGGGGAGTATGGACCCCAGCATTTT. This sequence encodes CASRGGEYGPQHF.

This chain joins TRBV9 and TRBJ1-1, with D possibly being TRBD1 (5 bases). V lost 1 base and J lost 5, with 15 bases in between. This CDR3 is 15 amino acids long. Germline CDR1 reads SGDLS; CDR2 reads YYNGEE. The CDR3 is CASSVLPGQVTEAFF. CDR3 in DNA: TGTGCCAGCAGCGTATTGCCAGGGCAGGTGACTGAAGCTTTCTTT. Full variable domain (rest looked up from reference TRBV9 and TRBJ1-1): DSGVTQTPKHLITATGQRVTLRCSPRSGDLSVYWYQQSLDQGLQFLIQYYNGEERAKGNILERFSAQQFPDLHSELNLSSLELGDSALYFCASSVLPGQVTEAFFGQGTRLTVV.

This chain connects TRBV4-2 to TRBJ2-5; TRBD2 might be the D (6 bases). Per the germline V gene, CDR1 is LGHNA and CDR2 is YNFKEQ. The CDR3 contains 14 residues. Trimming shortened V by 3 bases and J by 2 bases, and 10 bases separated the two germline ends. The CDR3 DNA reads TGTGCCAGCAGCCAGGAGGGGTTTCAAGAGACCCAGTACTTC. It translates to CASSQEGFQETQYF.

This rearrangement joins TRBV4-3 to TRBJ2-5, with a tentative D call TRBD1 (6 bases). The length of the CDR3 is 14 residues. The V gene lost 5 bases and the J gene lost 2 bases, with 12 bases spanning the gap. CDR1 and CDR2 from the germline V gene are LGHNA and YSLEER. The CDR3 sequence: CASSGYREQETQYF. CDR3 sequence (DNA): TGCGCCAGCAGCGGCTACAGGGAGCAAGAGACCCAGTACTTC.

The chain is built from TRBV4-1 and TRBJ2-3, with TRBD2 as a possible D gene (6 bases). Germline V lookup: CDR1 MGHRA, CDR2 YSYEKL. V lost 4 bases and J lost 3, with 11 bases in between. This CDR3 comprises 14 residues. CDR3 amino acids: CASSLGLSTDTQYF. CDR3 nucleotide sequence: TGCGCCAGCAGCCTGGGACTTTCAACAGATACGCAGTATTTT.

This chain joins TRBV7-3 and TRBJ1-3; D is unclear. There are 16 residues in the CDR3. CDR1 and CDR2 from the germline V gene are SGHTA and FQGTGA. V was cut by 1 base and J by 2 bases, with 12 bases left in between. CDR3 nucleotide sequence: TGTGCCAGCAGCTTAAATGGCGGGAAGGCTGGAAACACCATATATTTT. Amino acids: CASSLNGGKAGNTIYF.

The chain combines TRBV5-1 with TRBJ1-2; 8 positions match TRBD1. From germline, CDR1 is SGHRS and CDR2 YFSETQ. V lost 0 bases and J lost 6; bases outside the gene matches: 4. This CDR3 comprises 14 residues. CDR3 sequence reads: CASSLVGQGDGYTF. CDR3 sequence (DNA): TGCGCCAGCAGCTTGGTCGGACAGGGAGATGGCTACACCTTC.